The entry below describes one T cell receptor beta chain. What it binds is not known. This could be a read error, since a much larger clone is one nucleotide away. Enrollment excluded any patients with other autoimmune diseases, uncontrolled infections, pregnancy or lactation. Clinicians diagnosed using symptoms, serum thyroxine, TRAb, thyroid ultrasound and orbital computed tomography. This CDR3 is built from 13 residues. The V gene's germline CDR1 is MNHNS and CDR2 SASEGT. With V trimmed by 8 bases and J by 0 bases, 2 bases remained unmatched. RNA transcripts served as template for amplifying TCR beta CDR3 sequences. Second-round multiplex PCR followed a first-round RT-PCR using HTBI primers. Via MiXCR, TCRdb re-called the multiplex PCR reads, giving one row per CDR3 protein. The data hold about 400,000 distinct CDR3 sequences, with around 20% observed a single time. This sample was taken from a study of Graves' ophthalmopathy and Graves' hyperthyroidism.

The study's findings and limits: Blood repertoires reportedly contained most expanded thyroid clonotypes above 0.001 frequency. The model's prediction of ophthalmopathy progression had just over 70% sensitivity and around 72% specificity.

The sequence was collected from a woman aged 18-29 years with Graves' ophthalmopathy. The chain recombines TRBV6-1 with TRBJ2-7; 9 bases agree with TRBD2. Sequencing input: peripheral blood. CDR3 nucleotide sequence: TGTGCCAGCGGTAGCGGGAGCTCCTACGAGCAGTACTTC. This sequence encodes CASGSGSSYEQYF.